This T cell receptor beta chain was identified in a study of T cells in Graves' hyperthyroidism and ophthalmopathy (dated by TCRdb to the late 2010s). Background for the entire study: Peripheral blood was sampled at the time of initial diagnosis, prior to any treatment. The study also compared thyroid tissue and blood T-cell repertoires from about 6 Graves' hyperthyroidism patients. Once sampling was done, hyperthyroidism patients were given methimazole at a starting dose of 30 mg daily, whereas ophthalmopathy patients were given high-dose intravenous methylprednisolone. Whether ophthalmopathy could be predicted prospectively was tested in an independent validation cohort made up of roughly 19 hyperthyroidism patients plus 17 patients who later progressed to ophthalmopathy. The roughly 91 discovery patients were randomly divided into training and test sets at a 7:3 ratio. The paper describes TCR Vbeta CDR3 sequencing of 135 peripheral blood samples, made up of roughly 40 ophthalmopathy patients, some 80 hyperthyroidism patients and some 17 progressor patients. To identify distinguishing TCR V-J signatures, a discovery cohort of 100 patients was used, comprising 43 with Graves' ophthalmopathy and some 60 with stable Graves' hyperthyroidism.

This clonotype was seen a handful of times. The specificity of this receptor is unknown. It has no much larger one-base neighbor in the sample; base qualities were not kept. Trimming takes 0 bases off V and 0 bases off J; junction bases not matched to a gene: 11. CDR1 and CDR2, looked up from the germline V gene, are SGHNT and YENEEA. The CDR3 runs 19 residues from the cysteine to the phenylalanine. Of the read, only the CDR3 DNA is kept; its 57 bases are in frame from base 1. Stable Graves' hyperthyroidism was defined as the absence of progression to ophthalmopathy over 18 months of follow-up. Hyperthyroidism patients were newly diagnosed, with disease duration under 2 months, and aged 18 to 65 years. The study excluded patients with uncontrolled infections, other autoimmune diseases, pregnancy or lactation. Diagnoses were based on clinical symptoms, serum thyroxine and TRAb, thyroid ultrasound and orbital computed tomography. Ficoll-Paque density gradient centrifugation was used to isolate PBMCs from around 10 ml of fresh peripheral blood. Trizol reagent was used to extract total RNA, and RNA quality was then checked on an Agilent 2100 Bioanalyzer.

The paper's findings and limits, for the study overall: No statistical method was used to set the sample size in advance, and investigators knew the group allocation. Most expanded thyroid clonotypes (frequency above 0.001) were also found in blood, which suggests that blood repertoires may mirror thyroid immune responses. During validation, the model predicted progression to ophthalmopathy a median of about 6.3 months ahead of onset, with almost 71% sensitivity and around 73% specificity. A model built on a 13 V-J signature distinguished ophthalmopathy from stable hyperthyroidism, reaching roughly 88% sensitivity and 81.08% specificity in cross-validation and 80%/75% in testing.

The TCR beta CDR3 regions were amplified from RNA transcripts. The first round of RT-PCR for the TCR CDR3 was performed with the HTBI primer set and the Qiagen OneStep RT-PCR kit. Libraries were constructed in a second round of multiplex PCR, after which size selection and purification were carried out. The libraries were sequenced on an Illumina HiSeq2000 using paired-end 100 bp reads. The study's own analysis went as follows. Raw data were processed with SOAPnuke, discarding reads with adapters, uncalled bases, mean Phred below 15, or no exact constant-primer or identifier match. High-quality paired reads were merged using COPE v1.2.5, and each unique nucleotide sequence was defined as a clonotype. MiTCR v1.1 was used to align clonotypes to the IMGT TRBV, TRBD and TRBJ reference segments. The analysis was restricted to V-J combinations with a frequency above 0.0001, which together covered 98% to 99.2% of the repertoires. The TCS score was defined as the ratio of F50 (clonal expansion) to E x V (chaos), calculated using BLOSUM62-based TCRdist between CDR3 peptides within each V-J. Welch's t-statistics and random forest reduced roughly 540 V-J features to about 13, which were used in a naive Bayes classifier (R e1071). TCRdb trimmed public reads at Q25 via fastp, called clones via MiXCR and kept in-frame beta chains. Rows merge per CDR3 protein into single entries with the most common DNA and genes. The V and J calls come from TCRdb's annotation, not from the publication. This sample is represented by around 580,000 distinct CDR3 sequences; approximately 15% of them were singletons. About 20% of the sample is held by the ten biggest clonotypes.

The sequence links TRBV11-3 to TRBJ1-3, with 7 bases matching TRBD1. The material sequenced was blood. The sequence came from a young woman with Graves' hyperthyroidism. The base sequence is TGTGCCAGCAGCTTAGAACCCGACGGGGGACAGTACTCTGGAAACACCATATATTTT. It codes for CASSLEPDGGQYSGNTIYF.